The 3 T cell receptor beta chains given below trace back to one sample, sequenced in a study of cytomegalovirus exposure and HLA in healthy donors. The data were produced by immunoSEQ multiplex PCR, yet TCRdb's version contains in-frame clones alone and is incomplete. The sample lists about 120,000 clones, 88% occurring once. The sample consisted of PBMCs. All receptors derive from a man between 18 and 35 years old in good health and CMV-seronegative.

This clone was seen a single time. The rearrangement uses TRBV6-1 and TRBJ2-5, with TRBD2 identical over 12 bases. The CDR3 totals 18 residues. Germline CDR1 is MNHNS and CDR2 is SASEGT. V trimming: 3 bases; J trimming: 5 bases; junction bases outside the gene matches: 13. As DNA, the CDR3 is TGTGCCAGCAGTGACCTCTTCCCGGGACTAGCGGGTCGGGAGACCCAGTACTTC. It specifies CASSDLFPGLAGRETQYF.

V and J are TRBV19 and TRBJ1-1; no definite D call. Per the germline V gene, CDR1 is LNHDA and CDR2 is SQIVND (reference sequence). The CDR3 consists of 14 residues. Trimming removed 2 bases from V and 3 bases from J, with 10 bases in between. CDR3 DNA: TGTGCCAGTAGTATACCGGGTATTGACACTGAAGCTTTCTTT. It encodes CASSIPGIDTEAFF.

The chain recombines TRBV27 with TRBJ2-2; TRBD2 aligns across 8 bases. CDR1 is MNHEY and CDR2 is SMNVEV in the germline V gene (reference sequence). The CDR3 is 17 residues long. The junction had 14 bases not matched to a gene; V was cut back by 5 bases and J by 6 bases. CDR3 nucleotides: TGTGCCAGCAGTCTCCCCCCGGGGGGGGTTCCGCCCGGGGAGCTGTTTTTT. Amino acids: CASSLPPGGVPPGELFF.